One sample yielded the 21 T cell receptor beta chains listed below, sequenced in a study of monozygotic twins with cystic fibrosis. Here immunoSEQ multiplex PCR was the method, and the copy in TCRdb shows in-frame clones only, minus some. The profile shows some 35,000 clones, 80% to 95% of them singletons. Sample: blood. The receptors derive from a boy aged 2 to 10 with cystic fibrosis.

The V call is TRBV9, the J call TRBJ2-3; TRBD1 agrees at 9 bases. The CDR3 is 18 amino acids. The junction had 12 bases not matched to a gene; V was cut back by 3 bases and J by 1 base. Per germline, CDR1 SGDLS and CDR2 YYNGEE. CDR3 in DNA: TGTGCCAGCAGCGATTCCGGGACAGGGCCGATTCGCACAGATACGCAGTATTTT. It codes for CASSDSGTGPIRTDTQYF.

V usage is TRBV7-8 and J usage is TRBJ2-2; the D is unclear. Trimming left V 3 bases short and J 6 bases short, with 11 bases between. The CDR3 spans 14 residues. Germline values: CDR1 SGHVS, CDR2 FQNEAQ. This CDR3 reads CASSFNLFSGELFF. The DNA for the CDR3 is TGTGCCAGCAGCTTTAATCTGTTCTCCGGGGAGCTGTTTTTT.

The rearrangement joins TRBV5-6 to TRBJ1-6; D is unresolved. Germline V gene sequence: CDR1 SGHDT, CDR2 YYEEEE. V was trimmed by 1 base and J by 0 bases, leaving 8 bases between them. The CDR3 covers 16 residues. The CDR3 sequence is CASSLPGSSYNSPLHF. In DNA, the CDR3 is TGTGCCAGCAGCTTGCCCGGTAGCTCCTATAATTCACCCCTCCACTTT.

The chain links TRBV7-9 to TRBJ2-5; no clear D gene. Germline CDR1 reads SEHNR; CDR2 reads FQNEAQ (reference sequence). The CDR3 spans 13 residues. Trimming pared 4 bases from V and 2 bases from J, leaving 8 bases between. The CDR3 sequence: CASSSLVQETQYF. CDR3 in DNA: TGTGCCAGCAGCTCTCTGGTACAAGAGACCCAGTACTTC.

The V gene is TRBV2, the J gene TRBJ1-2, with TRBD1 as a possible D gene (5 bases). V dropped 3 bases and J dropped 4 bases, with 9 bases sitting between them. Germline loops: CDR1 SNHLY, CDR2 FYNNEI. This CDR3 contains 13 residues. CDR3: CASSETGLYGYTF. CDR3 nucleotide sequence: TGTGCCAGCAGTGAGACGGGGCTCTATGGCTACACCTTC.

This chain joins TRBV19 and TRBJ1-6; D may be TRBD1 (5 bases). Trimming cost V 3 bases and J 10 bases, with 16 bases left between them. Germline V gives CDR1 LNHDA, CDR2 SQIVND (reference sequence). The CDR3 extends over 15 amino acids. The CDR3 nucleotides are TGTGCCAGTAGTATCAGAGGGGACTCTACATCACCCCTCCACTTT. Its translation is CASSIRGDSTSPLHF.

The chain recombines TRBV28 with TRBJ1-1, with D unclear. The CDR3 loop spans 13 amino acids. Germline loops: CDR1 MDHEN, CDR2 SYDVKM. Trimming cost V 2 bases and J 4 bases, with 8 bases left between them. The CDR3 sequence is CASSLAMATEAFF. CDR3 coding DNA: TGTGCCAGCAGTTTAGCCATGGCCACTGAAGCTTTCTTT.

This rearrangement joins TRBV5-6 to TRBJ1-5, with D possibly being TRBD1 (5 bases). The CDR3 extends over 14 amino acids. Germline V gives CDR1 SGHDT, CDR2 YYEEEE. The V end was cut by 0 bases, the J end by 4 bases, with 8 bases between. This CDR3 reads CASSLEGVNQPQHF. For the CDR3, the DNA is TGTGCCAGCAGCTTGGAAGGGGTGAATCAGCCCCAGCATTTT.

This chain links TRBV11-3 with TRBJ2-7; 7 bases align to TRBD1. Unmatched junction bases numbered 3, after V lost 5 bases and J lost 2 bases. The CDR3 runs to 13 residues. Looked up from germline, CDR1 is SGHNT and CDR2 is YENEEA. CDR3 protein: CASSPGTAYEQYF. The CDR3 DNA sequence: TGTGCCAGCAGCCCCGGGACAGCCTACGAGCAGTACTTC.

V gene TRBV5-4 combines with J gene TRBJ1-2; D remains unclear. The V gene lost 2 bases and the J gene lost 0 bases, with 11 bases spanning the gap. CDR3 length: 15 amino acids. Germline V gene lookup returns CDR1 SGHNT and CDR2 YYREEE (reference sequence). Here the CDR3 DNA reads TGTGCCAGCAGCTTCCCGGACGGAGCTAACTATGGCTACACCTTC. It yields the protein CASSFPDGANYGYTF.

This chain links TRBV2 with TRBJ1-3, with 7 positions matching TRBD1. The germline V gene encodes CDR1 SNHLY and CDR2 FYNNEI. There are 16 residues in the CDR3. With 4 bases clipped from V and 2 bases from J, the junction kept 8 bases outside the gene matches. This CDR3 reads CASSVGLGTAGNTIYF. CDR3 DNA sequence: TGTGCCAGCAGTGTTGGGCTCGGGACAGCTGGAAACACCATATATTTT.

The rearrangement uses TRBV7-2 and TRBJ2-3; D is undetermined. There are 12 residues in the CDR3. Trimming removed 5 bases at V and 2 bases at J, with 5 bases between. CDR1 SGHTA and CDR2 FQGNSA come from the germline V gene. DNA for the CDR3: TGTGCCAGCAGCGCCTTCACAGATACGCAGTATTTT. It specifies CASSAFTDTQYF.

The J gene is TRBJ1-5, the V gene TRBV6-5, with D possibly TRBD1 on 6 matching bases. Germline V gives CDR1 MNHEY, CDR2 SVGAGI. CDR3 length: 15 amino acids. V was shortened by 2 bases and J by 4 bases, with 12 bases between the two germline ends. The CDR3 coding sequence is TGTGCCAGCAGTTACCGGGGGCTGAGGAATCAGCCCCAGCATTTT. It codes for CASSYRGLRNQPQHF.

The V call is TRBV7-6, the J call TRBJ2-7; D gene uncertain. V was clipped by 0 bases and J by 3 bases, with 6 bases between them. The CDR3 runs to 13 residues. From germline, CDR1 is SGHVS and CDR2 FNYEAQ. CDR3: CASSLATDYEQYF. CDR3 coding DNA: TGTGCCAGCAGCTTAGCGACGGACTACGAGCAGTACTTC.

V gene TRBV19 combines with J gene TRBJ1-6, with D uncertain. CDR1 is LNHDA, CDR2 SQIVND, per germline (reference sequence). Deletions cut 4 bases from V and 6 bases from J, with 4 bases between. The CDR3 sequence is 12 residues long. In nucleotides, the CDR3 is TGTGCCAGTAGTAGGGGTAATTCACCCCTCCACTTT. Protein sequence: CASSRGNSPLHF.

For the CDR3, the DNA is TGTGCCAGCAGCGTAGGGGAAGGGGTCATGAACACTGAAGCTTTCTTT. Translating gives CASSVGEGVMNTEAFF. The chain recombines TRBV9 with TRBJ1-1, with D possibly matching TRBD1 (5 bases). The CDR3 covers 16 residues. Germline V gene sequence: CDR1 SGDLS, CDR2 YYNGEE. V dropped 0 bases and J dropped 0 bases, with 12 bases sitting between them.

The chain combines TRBV9 with TRBJ2-7, with a tentative D call TRBD1 (6 bases). Germline V lookup: CDR1 SGDLS, CDR2 YYNGEE. Trimming shortened V by 0 bases and J by 2 bases, and 15 bases separated the two germline ends. The CDR3 totals 16 residues. CDR3: CASSVEDSGHPYEQYF. CDR3 DNA sequence: TGTGCCAGCAGCGTAGAGGACTCGGGACACCCCTACGAGCAGTACTTC.

This clone occurred a few times. The CDR3 DNA reads as TGTGCCAGTAGAGGGGGTTGGCAGCCCCAGCATTTT. It specifies CASRGGWQPQHF. The chain employs TRBV19 and TRBJ1-5; the D gene is possibly TRBD1 (6 bases). V was clipped by 6 bases and J by 7 bases, with 10 bases between them. Germline CDR1 is LNHDA and CDR2 is SQIVND (reference sequence). CDR3 length equals 12 residues.

The chain carries TRBV5-4 and TRBJ1-6, with 12 positions matching TRBD1. The germline V gene has CDR1 SGHNT and CDR2 YYREEE (reference sequence). CDR3 length equals 16 residues. V dropped 4 bases and J dropped 5; count of bases not matched to a gene: 4. Here the CDR3 DNA reads TGTGCCAGCAGCAGGGACAGGGGGCAAGATAATTCACCCCTCCACTTT. It translates to CASSRDRGQDNSPLHF.

The chain joins TRBV7-2 to TRBJ1-1; possible D gene TRBD1, 5 bases. The germline gives CDR1 SGHTA, CDR2 FQGNSA. Trimming cost V 5 bases and J 2 bases, with 9 bases left between them. The CDR3 is 13 residues long. The DNA of the CDR3 is TGTGCCAGCAGCCTCGACAGCAACACTGAAGCTTTCTTT. It specifies CASSLDSNTEAFF.

The chain employs TRBV20-1 and TRBJ2-7, with D possibly matching TRBD1 (5 bases). V lost 6 bases to trimming and J lost 6 bases, with 12 bases between them. The CDR3 loop spans 11 amino acids. Germline V gives CDR1 DFQATT, CDR2 SNEGSKA (reference sequence). This CDR3 reads CSAQWGTEQYF. The DNA for the CDR3 is TGCAGTGCCCAGTGGGGCACCGAGCAGTACTTC.